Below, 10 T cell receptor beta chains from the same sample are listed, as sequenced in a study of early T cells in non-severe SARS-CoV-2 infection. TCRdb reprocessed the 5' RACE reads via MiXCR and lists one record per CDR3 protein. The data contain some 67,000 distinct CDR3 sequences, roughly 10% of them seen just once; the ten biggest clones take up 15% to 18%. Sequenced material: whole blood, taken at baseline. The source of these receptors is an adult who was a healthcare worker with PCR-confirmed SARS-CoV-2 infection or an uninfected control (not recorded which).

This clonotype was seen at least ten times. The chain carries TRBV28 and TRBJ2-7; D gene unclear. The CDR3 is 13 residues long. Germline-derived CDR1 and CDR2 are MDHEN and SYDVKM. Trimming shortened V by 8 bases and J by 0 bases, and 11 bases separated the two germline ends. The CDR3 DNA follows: TGTGCCAGCCTTGGCACTAACTCCTACGAGCAGTACTTC. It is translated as CASLGTNSYEQYF.

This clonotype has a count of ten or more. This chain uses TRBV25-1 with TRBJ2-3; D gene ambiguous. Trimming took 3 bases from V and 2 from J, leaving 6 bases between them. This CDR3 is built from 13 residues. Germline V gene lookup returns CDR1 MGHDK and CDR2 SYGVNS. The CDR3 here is CASSDYHTDTQYF. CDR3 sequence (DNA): TGTGCCAGCAGTGACTACCACACAGATACGCAGTATTTT.

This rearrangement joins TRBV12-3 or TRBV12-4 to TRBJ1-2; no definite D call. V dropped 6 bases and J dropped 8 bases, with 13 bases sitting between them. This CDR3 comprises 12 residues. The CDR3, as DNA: TGTGCCAGCAGGGTGGGTCAGAGAGGCTACACCTTC. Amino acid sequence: CASRVGQRGYTF.

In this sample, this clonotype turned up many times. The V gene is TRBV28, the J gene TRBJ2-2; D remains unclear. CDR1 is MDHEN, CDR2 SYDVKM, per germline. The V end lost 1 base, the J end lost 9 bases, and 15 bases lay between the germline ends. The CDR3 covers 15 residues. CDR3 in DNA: TGTGCCAGCAGTTTATCTGCGCAATTGACTCGGGAGCTGTTTTTT. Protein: CASSLSAQLTRELFF.

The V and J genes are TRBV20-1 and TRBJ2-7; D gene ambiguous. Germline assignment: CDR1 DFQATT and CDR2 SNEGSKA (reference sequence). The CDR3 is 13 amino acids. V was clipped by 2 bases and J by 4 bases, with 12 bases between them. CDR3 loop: CSARQIGLYEQYF. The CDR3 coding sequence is TGCAGTGCTAGACAAATAGGGCTGTACGAGCAGTACTTC.

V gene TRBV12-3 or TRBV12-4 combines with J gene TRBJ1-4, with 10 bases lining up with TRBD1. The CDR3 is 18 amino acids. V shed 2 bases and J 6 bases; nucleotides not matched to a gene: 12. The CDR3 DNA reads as TGTGCCAGCAGTTTAAGGCTTCGACAGGGGGCCCCGGATGAAAAACTGTTTTTT. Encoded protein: CASSLRLRQGAPDEKLFF.

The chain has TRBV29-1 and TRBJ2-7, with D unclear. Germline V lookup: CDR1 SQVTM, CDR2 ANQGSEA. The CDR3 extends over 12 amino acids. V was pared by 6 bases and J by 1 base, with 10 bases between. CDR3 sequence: CSVGPESYEQYF. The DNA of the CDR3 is TGCAGCGTGGGCCCCGAATCCTACGAGCAGTACTTC.

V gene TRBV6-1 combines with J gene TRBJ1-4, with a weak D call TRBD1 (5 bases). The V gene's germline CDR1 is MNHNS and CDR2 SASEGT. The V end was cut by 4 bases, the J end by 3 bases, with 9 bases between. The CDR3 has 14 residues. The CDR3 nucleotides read TGTGCCAGCAGTGCGTGGGACCCTAATGAAAAACTGTTTTTT. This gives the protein CASSAWDPNEKLFF.

CDR3 protein: CASSPGSPGNTIYF. The CDR3 DNA follows: TGTGCCAGCTCACCAGGTTCTCCTGGAAACACCATATATTTT. V usage is TRBV18 and J usage is TRBJ1-3, with D hard to call. Germline CDR1 and CDR2: KGHSH and LQKENI. The CDR3 extends over 14 amino acids. The V and J ends lost 2 bases and 2 bases respectively, with 7 bases between them.

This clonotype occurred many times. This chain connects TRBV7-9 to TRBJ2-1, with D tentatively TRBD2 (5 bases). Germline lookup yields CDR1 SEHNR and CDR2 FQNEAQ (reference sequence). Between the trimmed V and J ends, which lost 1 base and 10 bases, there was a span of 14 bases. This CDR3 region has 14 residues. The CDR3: CASSLGVWGEEQFF. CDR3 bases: TGTGCCAGCAGCTTAGGCGTTTGGGGAGAAGAGCAGTTCTTC.